The table lists the clone carrying this T cell receptor (beta chain) with a few counts. What it binds is unknown. The sample comes from a study of vaccination effects on CD4 cells after COVID-19. Study-level information: Participants each got two BNT162b2 or mRNA-1273 vaccine doses. Findings and limits, study-wide: There was only 1 of 255 vaccine-induced clones in healthy vaccinees that cross-reacted with common cold coronaviruses.

The CDR3 contains 14 residues. Looked up from germline, CDR1 is SGHRS and CDR2 is YFSETQ. Trimming shortened V by 0 bases and J by 5 bases, and 8 bases separated the two germline ends. After expansion with viral peptide pools in the ViraFEST assay, antigen-specific CD4+ T cells were sequenced. Between days 10 and 11 of culture, CD4+ T cells were separated out. Vaccinated participants had no history of SARS-CoV-2 infection and tested negative for nucleocapsid antibodies. It was with about 10 IU/ml IL-2 and about 10 ug/ml peptides that some 1.8 million PBMC per well were cultured. Half of the medium was exchanged for IL-2 medium on both days 3 and 7. Clones were read by immunoSEQ multiplex PCR, and TCRdb kept only the in-frame ones, dropping some. Of 74,000 or so clones listed, over 70% are singletons.

The clonotype comes from a human donor who received a COVID-19 vaccine. The chain joins TRBV5-1 to TRBJ2-2; no firm D call. The sample consisted of CD4+ T cells from PBMCs cultured with SARS-CoV-2 spike peptides, taken before COVID-19 vaccination. The CDR3 sequence is CASSLDGLTGELFF. The CDR3 DNA reads TGCGCCAGCAGCTTGGATGGGCTGACCGGGGAGCTGTTTTTT.